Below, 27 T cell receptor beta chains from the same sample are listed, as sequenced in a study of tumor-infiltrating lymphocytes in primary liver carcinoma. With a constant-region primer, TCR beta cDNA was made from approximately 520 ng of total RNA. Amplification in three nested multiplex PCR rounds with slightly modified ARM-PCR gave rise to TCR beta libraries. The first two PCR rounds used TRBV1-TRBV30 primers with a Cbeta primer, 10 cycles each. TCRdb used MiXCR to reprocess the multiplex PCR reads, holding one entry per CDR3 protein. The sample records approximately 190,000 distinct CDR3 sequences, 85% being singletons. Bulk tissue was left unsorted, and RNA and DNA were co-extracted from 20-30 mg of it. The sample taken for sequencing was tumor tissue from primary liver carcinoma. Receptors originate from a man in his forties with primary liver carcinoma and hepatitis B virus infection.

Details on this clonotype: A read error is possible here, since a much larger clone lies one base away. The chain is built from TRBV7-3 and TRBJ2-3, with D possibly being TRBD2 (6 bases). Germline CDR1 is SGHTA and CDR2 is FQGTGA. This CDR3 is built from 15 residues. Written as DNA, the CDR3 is TGTGACAGCAGACTCTTAGGAGGGAACACAGATACGCAGTATTTT. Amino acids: CDSRLLGGNTDTQYF.

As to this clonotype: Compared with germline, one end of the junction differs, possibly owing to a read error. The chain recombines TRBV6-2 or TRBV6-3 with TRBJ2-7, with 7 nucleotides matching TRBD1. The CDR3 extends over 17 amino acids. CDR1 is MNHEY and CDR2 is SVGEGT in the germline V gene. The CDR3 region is CAGSYWGAGTEDYEQYF. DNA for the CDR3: TGTGCCGGCAGTTACTGGGGAGCCGGGACAGAGGACTACGAGCAGTACTTC.

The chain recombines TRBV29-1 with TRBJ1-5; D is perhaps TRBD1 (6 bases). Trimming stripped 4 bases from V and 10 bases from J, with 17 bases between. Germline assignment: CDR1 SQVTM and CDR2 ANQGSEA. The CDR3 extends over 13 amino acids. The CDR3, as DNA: TGCAGCGTTGTCGGACAGATCAGTCTACCCCAGCATTTT. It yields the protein CSVVGQISLPQHF.

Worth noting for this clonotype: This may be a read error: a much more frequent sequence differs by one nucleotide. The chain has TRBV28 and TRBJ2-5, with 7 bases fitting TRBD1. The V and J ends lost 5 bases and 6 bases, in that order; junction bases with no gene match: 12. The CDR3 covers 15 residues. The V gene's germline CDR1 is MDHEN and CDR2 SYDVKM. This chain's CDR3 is CASSTTGTVRKTQYF. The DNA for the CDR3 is TGTGCCAGCAGTACCACCGGGACAGTGAGAAAGACCCAGTACTTC.

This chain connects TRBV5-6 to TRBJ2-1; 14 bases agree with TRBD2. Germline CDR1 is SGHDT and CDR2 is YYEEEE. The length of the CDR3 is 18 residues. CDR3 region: CLSSRTSGGPNSYNEQFF. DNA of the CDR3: TGTCTCAGCAGCCGGACTAGCGGGGGGCCAAACTCCTACAATGAGCAGTTCTTC.

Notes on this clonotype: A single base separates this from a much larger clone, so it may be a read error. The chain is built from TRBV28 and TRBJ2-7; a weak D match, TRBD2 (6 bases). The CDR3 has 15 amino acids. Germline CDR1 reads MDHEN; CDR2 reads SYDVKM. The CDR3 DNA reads TGTACCAGCAGTCCACCCCTGGGAGGTCCTTACGAGCAGTACTTC. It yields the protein CTSSPPLGGPYEQYF. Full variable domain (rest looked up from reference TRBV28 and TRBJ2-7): DVKVTQSSRYLVKRTGEKVFLECVQDMDHENMFWYRQDPGLGLRLIYFSYDVKMKEKGDIPEGYSVSREKKERFSLILESASTNQTSMYLCTSSPPLGGPYEQYFGPGTRLTVT.

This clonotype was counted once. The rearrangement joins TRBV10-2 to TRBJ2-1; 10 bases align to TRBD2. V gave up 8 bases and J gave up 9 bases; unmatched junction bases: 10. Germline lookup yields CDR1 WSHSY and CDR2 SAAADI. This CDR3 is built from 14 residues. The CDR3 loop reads CASDTSGAGGEQFF. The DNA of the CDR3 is TGCGCCAGCGATACTAGCGGGGCTGGGGGTGAGCAGTTCTTC.

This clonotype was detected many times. CDR3 in amino acids: CASFPGTSGTKNIQYF. CDR3 coding DNA: TGTGCCAGCTTTCCCGGGACTAGCGGGACCAAAAACATTCAGTACTTC. V gene TRBV11-1 combines with J gene TRBJ2-4, with TRBD2 identical over 13 bases. This CDR3 has 16 residues. CDR1 is SGHAT and CDR2 is FQDESV in the germline V gene (reference sequence). With 8 bases clipped from V and 2 bases from J, the junction kept 6 bases outside the gene matches.

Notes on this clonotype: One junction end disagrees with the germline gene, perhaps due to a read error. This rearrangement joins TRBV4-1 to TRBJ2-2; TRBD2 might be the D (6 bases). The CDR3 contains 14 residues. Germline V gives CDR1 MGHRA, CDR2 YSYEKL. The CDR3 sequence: CASTWTRNTGELLF. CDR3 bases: TGCGCCAGTACCTGGACGAGGAACACGGGGGAGCTGTTGTTT.

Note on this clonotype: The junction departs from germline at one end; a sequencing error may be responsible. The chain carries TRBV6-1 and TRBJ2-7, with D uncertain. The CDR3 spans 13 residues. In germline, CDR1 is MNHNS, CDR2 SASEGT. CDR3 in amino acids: CASSVTLSYVQYF. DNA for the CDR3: TGTGCCAGCAGTGTTACCTTATCATACGTGCAGTACTTC.

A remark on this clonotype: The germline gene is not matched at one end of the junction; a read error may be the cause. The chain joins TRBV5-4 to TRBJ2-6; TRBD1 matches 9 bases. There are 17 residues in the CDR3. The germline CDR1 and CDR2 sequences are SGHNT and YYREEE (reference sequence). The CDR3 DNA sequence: TGTGCCAGCAGCCCAACACCGGGACAGGGTGGGGCCAACGCCCTGACTTTC. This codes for CASSPTPGQGGANALTF.

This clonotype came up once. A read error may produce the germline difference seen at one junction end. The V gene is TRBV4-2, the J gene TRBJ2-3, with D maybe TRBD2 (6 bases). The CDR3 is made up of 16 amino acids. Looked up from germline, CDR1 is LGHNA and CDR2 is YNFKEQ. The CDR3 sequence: CASSQELSGDVDTQYF. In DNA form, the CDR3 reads TGTGCCAGTAGCCAAGAATTATCGGGAGATGTAGATACGCAGTATTTT.

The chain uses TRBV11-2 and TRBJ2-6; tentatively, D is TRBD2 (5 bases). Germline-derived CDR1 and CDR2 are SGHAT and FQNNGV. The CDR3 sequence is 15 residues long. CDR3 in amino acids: CTIQRPRPGANVLTF. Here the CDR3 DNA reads TGTACCATCCAGCGGCCGCGCCCTGGGGCCAACGTCCTGACTTTC.

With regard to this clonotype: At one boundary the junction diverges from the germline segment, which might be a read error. The CDR3 DNA sequence: TGTGTCAGCAGCCAAGGAGCGGGAGGCAACAATGAGCAGCTCTTC. Its protein product is CVSSQGAGGNNEQLF. V is TRBV14 and J is TRBJ2-1; TRBD2 matches 9 bases. The CDR3 covers 15 residues. Germline values: CDR1 SGHDN, CDR2 FVKESK.

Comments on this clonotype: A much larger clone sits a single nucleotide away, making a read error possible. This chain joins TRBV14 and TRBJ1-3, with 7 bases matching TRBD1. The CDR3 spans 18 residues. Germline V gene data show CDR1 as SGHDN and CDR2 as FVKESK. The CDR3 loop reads CASRQDRDSRSGPKTIYF. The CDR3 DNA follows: TGTGCCAGCAGACAAGACCGGGACAGCCGGAGTGGGCCCAAAACCATATATTTT.

This chain's CDR3 is CASSQDPKRRAIGELFF. Written as DNA, the CDR3 is TGCGCCAGCAGCCAAGACCCTAAGCGGAGGGCGATAGGGGAGCTGTTTTTT. This chain connects TRBV4-1 to TRBJ2-2; D possibly corresponds to TRBD2 (6 bases). The V gene lost 0 bases and the J gene lost 8 bases, with 19 bases spanning the gap. CDR1 and CDR2 from the germline V gene are MGHRA and YSYEKL. The CDR3 has 17 amino acids.

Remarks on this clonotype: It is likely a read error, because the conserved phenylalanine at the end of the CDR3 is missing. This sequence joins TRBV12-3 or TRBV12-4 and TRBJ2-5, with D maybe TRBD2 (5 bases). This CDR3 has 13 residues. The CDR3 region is CVGSLSGVETQYL. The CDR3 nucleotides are TGTGTCGGCAGTTTGTCCGGGGTTGAGACCCAGTACTTG.

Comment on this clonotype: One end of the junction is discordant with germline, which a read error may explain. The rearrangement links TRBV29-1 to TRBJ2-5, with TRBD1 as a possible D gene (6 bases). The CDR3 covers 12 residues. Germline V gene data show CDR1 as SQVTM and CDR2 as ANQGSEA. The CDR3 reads CNVAGQQETKYF. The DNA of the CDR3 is TGCAACGTTGCTGGACAGCAAGAGACCAAGTACTTC.

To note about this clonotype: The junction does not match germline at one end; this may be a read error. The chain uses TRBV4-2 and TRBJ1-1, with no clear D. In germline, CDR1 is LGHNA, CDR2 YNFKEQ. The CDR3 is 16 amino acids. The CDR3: CASSIFAQDGYTETFF. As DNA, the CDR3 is TGTGCCAGCAGCATATTTGCCCAAGACGGGTACACTGAAACTTTCTTT.

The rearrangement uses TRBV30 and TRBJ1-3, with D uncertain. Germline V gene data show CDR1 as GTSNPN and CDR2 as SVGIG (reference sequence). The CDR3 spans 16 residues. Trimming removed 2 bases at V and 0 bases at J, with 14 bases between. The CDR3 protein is CAWSPLAGNSGNTIYF. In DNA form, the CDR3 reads TGTGCCTGGAGTCCTCTGGCAGGAAACTCTGGAAACACCATATATTTT.

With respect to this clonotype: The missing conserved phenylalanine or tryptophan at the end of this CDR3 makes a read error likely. CDR3 sequence (DNA): TGTGTAGTGGGAGGCGGGTTTCAGAACACTGAAGCTTTCATT. Encoded protein: CVVGGGFQNTEAFI. This chain joins TRBV6-6 and TRBJ1-1; no firm D call. The length of the CDR3 is 14 residues. The germline V gene encodes CDR1 MNHNY and CDR2 SVGAGI (reference sequence).

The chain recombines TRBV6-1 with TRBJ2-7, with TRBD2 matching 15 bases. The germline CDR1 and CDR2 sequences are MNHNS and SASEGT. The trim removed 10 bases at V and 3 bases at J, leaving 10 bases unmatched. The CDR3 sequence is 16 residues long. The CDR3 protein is CANSGEGLAGGYEQYF. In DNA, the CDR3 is TGTGCCAATAGTGGAGAGGGACTAGCGGGAGGCTACGAGCAGTACTTC.

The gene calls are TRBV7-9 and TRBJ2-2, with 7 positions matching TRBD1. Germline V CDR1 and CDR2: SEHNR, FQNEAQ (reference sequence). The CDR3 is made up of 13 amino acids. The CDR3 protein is CVRSDRVAGELFF. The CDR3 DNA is TGTGTCAGAAGCGACAGGGTAGCGGGGGAGCTGTTTTTT.

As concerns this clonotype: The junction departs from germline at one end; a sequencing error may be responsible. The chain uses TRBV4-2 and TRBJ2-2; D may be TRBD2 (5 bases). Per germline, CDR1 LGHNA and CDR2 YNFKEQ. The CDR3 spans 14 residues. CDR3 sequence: CARSQDRNTWELFF. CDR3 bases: TGCGCCAGAAGCCAAGATCGGAACACCTGGGAGTTGTTTTTT.

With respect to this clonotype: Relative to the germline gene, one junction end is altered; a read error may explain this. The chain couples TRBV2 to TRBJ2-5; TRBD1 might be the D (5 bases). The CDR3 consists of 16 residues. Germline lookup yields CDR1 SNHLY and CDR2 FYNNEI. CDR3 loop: CASHAPSRGGGEIQYF. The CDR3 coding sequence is TGTGCCAGCCATGCCCCCTCAAGGGGTGGCGGAGAGATCCAGTACTTC.

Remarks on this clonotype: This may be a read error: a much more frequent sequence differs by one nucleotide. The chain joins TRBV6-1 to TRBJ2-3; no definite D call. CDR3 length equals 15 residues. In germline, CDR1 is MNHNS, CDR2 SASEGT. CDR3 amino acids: CTSSENFQVTDTQYF. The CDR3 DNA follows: TGTACCAGCAGTGAAAACTTCCAAGTCACAGATACGCAGTATTTT.

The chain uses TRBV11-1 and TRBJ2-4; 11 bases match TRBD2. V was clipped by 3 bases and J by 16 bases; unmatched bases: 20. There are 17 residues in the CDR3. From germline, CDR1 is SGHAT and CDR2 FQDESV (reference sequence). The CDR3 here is CASSFAATSGTKNTQYF. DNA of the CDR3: TGTGCCAGCAGCTTTGCCGCGACTAGCGGGACCAAAAACACTCAATACTTC. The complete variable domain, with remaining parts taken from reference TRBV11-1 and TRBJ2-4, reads EAEVAQSPRYKITEKSQAVAFWCDPISGHATLYWYRQILGQGPELLVQFQDESVVDDSQLPKDRFSAERLKGVDSTLKIQPAELGDSAMYLCASSFAATSGTKNTQYFGAGTRLSVL.